Following are 10 T cell receptor beta chains from one sample sequenced in a study of cytomegalovirus exposure and HLA in healthy donors. 13 Jbeta primers and 60 Vbeta primers were used for the PCR. Libraries were prepared by immunoSEQ multiplex PCR; TCRdb keeps only in-frame clonotypes and omits some of them. The profile shows some 150,000 clones, roughly 84% of them singletons. Specimen: PBMCs. The receptors were gathered from a male donor in good health and CMV-seronegative.

The chain uses TRBV2 and TRBJ1-6; TRBD1 matches at 7 bases. The CDR3 is 14 residues long. Trimming took 8 bases from V and 7 from J; bases not matched to a gene: 8. Germline V gives CDR1 SNHLY, CDR2 FYNNEI. CDR3 protein: CASLTRQGNSPLHF. The CDR3 region has the DNA TGTGCCAGCTTGACTCGACAGGGAAATTCACCCCTCCACTTT.

V and J are TRBV6-5 and TRBJ2-1; possibly TRBD1 for D (5 bases). Per germline, CDR1 MNHEY and CDR2 SVGAGI. The CDR3 loop spans 13 amino acids. Deletions cut 0 bases from V and 9 bases from J, with 9 bases between. CDR3 amino acids: CASSYSGVGEQFF. CDR3 in DNA: TGTGCCAGCAGTTACTCAGGGGTAGGTGAGCAGTTCTTC.

This clone was counted a few times. This chain connects TRBV5-1 to TRBJ2-3, with D perhaps given as TRBD1 or TRBD2 (9 bases each). The CDR3 totals 21 residues. V lost 4 bases to trimming and J lost 4 bases, with 34 bases between them. Germline CDR1 is SGHRS and CDR2 is YFSETQ. The CDR3 loop is CASSAYRGLGLAGKRSDTQYF. CDR3 DNA: TGCGCCAGCAGCGCGTACAGGGGGCTGGGGCTAGCGGGGAAACGGTCAGATACGCAGTATTTT.

The chain joins TRBV4-3 to TRBJ2-1; 9 bases fit TRBD2. The CDR3 is 15 amino acids. The V gene's germline CDR1 is LGHNA and CDR2 YSLEER. Unmatched junction bases numbered 8, after V lost 4 bases and J lost 7 bases. Here the CDR3 DNA reads TGCGCCAGCAGCCGTGGACTAGCGATGGGTAATGAGCAGTTCTTC. The encoded protein is CASSRGLAMGNEQFF.

The V call is TRBV7-9, the J call TRBJ1-2, with D hard to call. CDR1 SEHNR and CDR2 FQNEAQ come from the germline V gene (reference sequence). This CDR3 spans 15 amino acids. CDR3 bases: TGTGGATCACGCCGTGAAGGAATTGAGGCCTATGGCTACACCTTC. Its protein product is CGSRREGIEAYGYTF.

V is TRBV5-5 and J is TRBJ2-7; 9 bases agree with TRBD1. The CDR3 is 14 amino acids. Germline CDR1 is SGHKS and CDR2 is YYEKEE (reference sequence). V shed 0 bases and J 4 bases; nucleotides not matched to a gene: 2. CDR3 DNA: TGTGCCAGCAGCTTGGCGGGACAGGGATACGAGCAGTACTTC. It specifies CASSLAGQGYEQYF.

V and J are TRBV30 and TRBJ1-2, with TRBD1 matching 11 bases. The CDR3 extends over 17 amino acids. Germline CDR1 GTSNPN, CDR2 SVGIG (reference sequence). J gave up 1 base and V 4 bases, and 11 bases lay outside the gene matches. Here the CDR3 reads CAWTIPGTGGLNYGYTF. The CDR3 DNA is TGTGCCTGGACCATCCCCGGGACAGGGGGACTTAACTATGGCTACACCTTC.

The chain joins TRBV9 to TRBJ2-3; 7 bases align to TRBD2. The CDR3 runs 13 residues. CDR1 is SGDLS, CDR2 YYNGEE, per germline. Trimming took 10 bases from V and 6 from J; bases not matched to a gene: 11. The CDR3 DNA reads as TGTGCCGCCTCCCGGGGCGGGAGTGATACGCAGTATTTT. Its translation is CAASRGGSDTQYF.

This chain joins TRBV4-3 and TRBJ2-1, with 7 bases matching TRBD1. J gave up 0 bases and V 5 bases, and 1 base lay outside the gene matches. Per germline, CDR1 LGHNA and CDR2 YSLEER. This CDR3 has 14 amino acids. CDR3 protein: CASSDRVSYNEQFF. The CDR3 DNA sequence: TGCGCCAGCAGCGACAGGGTCTCCTACAATGAGCAGTTCTTC.

The CDR3 sequence is CASSLIQNTEAFF. The CDR3 nucleotides read TGCGCCAGCAGCTTGATCCAGAACACTGAAGCTTTCTTT. J is TRBJ1-1 and V is TRBV5-1; D gene unclear. With 1 base removed from V and 1 base from J, the gap between germline ends came to 5 bases. Germline loops: CDR1 SGHRS, CDR2 YFSETQ. CDR3 length equals 13 residues.